A selection of T cell receptor beta chains follows, all from one sample in a study of control samples from healthy donors and cancer patients. This table comes from immunoSEQ multiplex PCR, and its TCRdb copy is limited to in-frame clones, with some not included. The table shows about 97,000 clones, with about 89% occurring only once. Source material: blood. These TCRs come from a young man in good health. Each CDR3 is given with its conserved first and last residue. A D gene is named only where the DNA matches it firmly. Not every row has a clone size; where given, it reads once, few, many or a size class.

>TRBJ2-7|NA|TRBV27|NA|13
CASSVGISYEQYF
TGTGCCAGCAGTGTAGGAATAAGCTACGAGCAGTACTTC
>TRBJ1-2|NA|TRBV19|TRBD1|12
CASSIDRERYTF
TGTGCCAGTAGTATCGACAGGGAGCGCTACACCTTC
>TRBJ1-2|NA|TRBV13|TRBD1|14
CASSLGQGAGGYTF
TGTGCCAGCAGCCTCGGACAGGGGGCCGGTGGCTACACCTTC
>TRBJ1-2|NA|TRBV28|NA|15
CASSLITEGRVGYTF
TGTGCCAGCAGTTTAATCACAGAAGGGAGGGTAGGCTACACCTTC
>TRBJ1-1|NA|TRBV20-1|NA|10
CSAPYQGAFF
TGCAGTGCTCCTTACCAGGGAGCTTTCTTT
>TRBJ1-5|NA|TRBV19|NA|16
CASSLDPKVGNQPQHF
TGTGCCAGTAGCCTAGACCCTAAGGTAGGCAATCAGCCCCAGCATTTT
>TRBJ1-1|NA|TRBV12-3/TRBV12-4|NA|12
CASSFLRLGAFF
TGTGCCAGCAGTTTCCTCCGTTTGGGAGCTTTCTTT
>TRBJ2-1|NA|TRBV5-6|NA|14
CASSLDESYNEQFF
TGTGCCAGCAGCTTAGATGAGTCCTACAATGAGCAGTTCTTC
>TRBJ1-4|NA|TRBV9|NA|16
CASSVGRASLDEKLFF
TGTGCCAGCAGCGTAGGTCGCGCGAGCCTTGATGAAAAACTGTTTTTT
>TRBJ1-6|few|TRBV30|TRBD1|15
CAWSNRDSGLSPLHF
TGTGCCTGGAGTAACCGGGACAGTGGGTTATCACCCCTCCACTTT
>TRBJ2-1|NA|TRBV18|NA|16
CASSPLSGSSYNEQFF
TGTGCCAGCTCACCACTTAGCGGAAGCTCCTACAATGAGCAGTTCTTC
>TRBJ1-5|NA|TRBV24-1|NA|16
CATSAKRVGGNQPQHF
TGTGCCACCAGCGCTAAGCGCGTTGGTGGCAATCAGCCCCAGCATTTT
>TRBJ1-6|NA|TRBV3-1/TRBV3-2|TRBD1|19
CASSPRLGQGASYNSPLHF
TGTGCCAGCAGCCCACGACTAGGACAGGGGGCGTCCTATAATTCACCCCTCCACTTT
>TRBJ1-5|NA|TRBV7-2|NA|15
CASSLAGRVAQPQHF
TGTGCCAGCAGCTTAGCGGGGAGGGTTGCTCAGCCCCAGCATTTT
>TRBJ2-6|NA|TRBV6-1|TRBD1|17
CASSETPGGSGANVLTF
TGTGCCAGCAGTGAAACCCCAGGGGGCTCTGGGGCCAACGTCCTGACTTTC
>TRBJ1-5|NA|TRBV6-6|NA|14
CASGGNAGNQPQHF
TGTGCCAGCGGGGGGAACGCCGGCAATCAGCCCCAGCATTTT
>TRBJ1-1|NA|TRBV19|NA|13
CASSFQDRLEAFF
TGTGCCAGTAGTTTTCAAGACAGGCTGGAAGCTTTCTTT
>TRBJ1-6|NA|TRBV7-2|NA|15
CASSGSAVTRAPLHF
TGTGCCAGCAGCGGCTCTGCTGTTACCAGAGCACCCCTCCACTTT
>TRBJ1-2|NA|TRBV10-3|NA|16
CAISVDRFPSNYGYTF
TGTGCCATCAGCGTCGACAGGTTCCCCTCAAACTATGGCTACACCTTC
>TRBJ1-5|NA|TRBV15|NA|14
CATSREGAGQPQHF
TGTGCCACCAGCAGAGAAGGGGCTGGGCAGCCCCAGCATTTT
>TRBJ2-4|once|TRBV6-5|NA|15
CASTGENLAKNIQYF
TGTGCCAGCACGGGAGAGAACTTAGCCAAAAACATTCAGTACTTC
>TRBJ2-1|NA|TRBV28|TRBD1|15
CASSAPGTGYNEQFF
TGTGCCAGCAGTGCCCCCGGGACAGGTTACAATGAGCAGTTCTTC
>TRBJ1-2|NA|TRBV28|NA|12
CASSLGVVGYTF
TGTGCCAGCAGTTTAGGGGTGGTCGGCTACACCTTC
>TRBJ2-1|NA|TRBV27|TRBD2|14
CATNSGISYNEQFF
TGTGCCACAAATAGCGGGATCTCCTACAATGAGCAGTTCTTC
>TRBJ2-7|NA|TRBV10-3|NA|11
CAITDSHEQYF
TGTGCCATCACCGACTCCCACGAGCAGTACTTC
>TRBJ2-2|NA|TRBV5-4|TRBD1|17
CASSPNARGSLTGELFF
TGTGCCAGCAGCCCCAATGCCAGGGGGAGCCTCACCGGGGAGCTGTTTTTT
>TRBJ2-3|NA|TRBV5-1|TRBD1|16
CASSFERQGATDTQYF
TGCGCCAGCAGCTTCGAACGACAGGGGGCAACAGATACGCAGTATTTT
>TRBJ2-5|NA|TRBV10-1|TRBD1|16
CASTVTGFSKLETQYF
TGCGCCAGCACCGTGACAGGGTTCTCCAAGCTCGAGACCCAGTACTTC
>TRBJ2-5|NA|TRBV5-4|TRBD1|16
CASSLGDRGIRETQYF
TGTGCCAGCAGCTTGGGGGACAGGGGGATTCGAGAGACCCAGTACTTC
>TRBJ1-1|NA|TRBV6-5|NA|15
CASRDTRGVGTEAFF
TGTGCCAGCAGGGACACCCGGGGGGTAGGCACTGAAGCTTTCTTT
>TRBJ2-7|NA|TRBV7-6|TRBD2|14
CASSPSGLAAPVDF
TGTGCCAGCAGCCCATCCGGACTAGCGGCCCCAGTTGACTTC
>TRBJ2-5|NA|TRBV6-5|TRBD1|13
CASEAGGQGTQYF
TGTGCCAGTGAAGCCGGGGGACAGGGGACCCAGTACTTC
>TRBJ2-6|NA|TRBV28|TRBD1|17
CASTGQTLVDGANVLAF
TGTGCCAGCACGGGACAGACTTTAGTCGATGGGGCCAACGTCCTGGCTTTC